What follows are 4 T cell receptor beta chains derived from one specimen sequenced in a study of a mutant IDH1 vaccine in newly diagnosed glioma (dated by TCRdb to the early 2020s). Libraries were made using the immunoSEQ multiplex PCR assay. As stored in TCRdb, this immuneACCESS dataset retains in-frame rearrangements with V and J assigned. A fraction of the clones does not appear; measured against another copy, unresolved V genes explain less than half of the discrepancy, and the remainder lacks a known reason. This sample is represented by about 32,000 clones; just under 80% of them were singletons. The ten largest clones represent more than 3% of the sample. No antigens are known for them. The sample's time point label, decoded: week 35, safety follow-up. Each vaccine dose was 300 ug of a 20-mer mutant IDH1 peptide in Montanide, given subcutaneously with topical imiquimod. This specimen consisted of PBMCs, obtained from a glioma patient whose treatment included an IDH1 peptide vaccine. The receptors originated from a man between 40 and 49 years old with glioma. Some clones in this sample may be carry-over from other donors' samples.

The V gene is TRBV27, the J gene TRBJ2-5; 8 nucleotides match TRBD2. The CDR3 totals 18 residues. Germline assignment: CDR1 MNHEY and CDR2 SMNVEV (reference sequence). Trimming removed 6 bases from V and 1 base from J; junction bases left unmatched: 16. CDR3 bases: TGTGCCAGCAGACAAAAGACCGGGACTAGATCCTTCCAAGAGACCCAGTACTTC. As protein: CASRQKTGTRSFQETQYF.

This clone has a handful of counts. The rearrangement joins TRBV27 to TRBJ1-6; D may be TRBD1 (5 bases). This CDR3 comprises 14 residues. Germline V gene lookup returns CDR1 MNHEY and CDR2 SMNVEV (reference sequence). V lost 5 bases and J lost 14, with 19 bases in between. CDR3 sequence: CASSLTQGTRSLHF. CDR3 DNA sequence: TGTGCCAGCAGTCTAACGCAGGGTACGCGATCCCTCCACTTT.

The rearrangement uses TRBV10-3 and TRBJ1-4; D uncertain. The V gene lost 0 bases and the J gene lost 4 bases, with 6 bases spanning the gap. From germline, CDR1 is ENHRY and CDR2 SYGVKD. The CDR3 has 14 residues. The CDR3 loop reads CAISESRNNEKLFF. The CDR3 DNA follows: TGTGCCATCAGTGAGTCTCGGAATAATGAAAAACTGTTTTTT.

This chain links TRBV5-1 with TRBJ1-4, with a possible D match to TRBD1 (6 bases). The CDR3 loop spans 17 amino acids. The V gene's germline CDR1 is SGHRS and CDR2 YFSETQ. Trimming left V 4 bases short and J 4 bases short, with 20 bases between. The CDR3 protein is CASSPLTGGAFNEKLFF. The CDR3 coding sequence is TGCGCCAGCAGCCCCCTTACGGGGGGCGCTTTTAATGAAAAACTGTTTTTT.